What follows are 27 T cell receptor beta chains derived from one specimen sequenced in a study of blood T cell repertoires in COVID-19. The protocol was immunoSEQ multiplex PCR, while the TCRdb copy is restricted to in-frame clones and leaves out a portion. The sample shows fewer than 200,000 clones, about four fifths of them seen only once. Sequences were obtained from peripheral blood. Receptors originate from a woman aged 55-69 years with COVID-19, enrolled during active disease.

This chain links TRBV9 with TRBJ1-2; 8 positions agree with TRBD1. V gave up 4 bases and J gave up 7 bases; unmatched junction bases: 9. From germline, CDR1 is SGDLS and CDR2 YYNGEE. This CDR3 spans 14 amino acids. The CDR3 DNA is TGTGCCAGCAGCCCTGGACAGGGCGAGCGTGGCTACACCTTC. Protein sequence: CASSPGQGERGYTF. Filled out from reference TRBV9 and TRBJ1-2, the complete variable domain reads DSGVTQTPKHLITATGQRVTLRCSPRSGDLSVYWYQQSLDQGLQFLIQYYNGEERAKGNILERFSAQQFPDLHSELNLSSLELGDSALYFCASSPGQGERGYTFGSGTRLTVV.

The rearrangement links TRBV29-1 to TRBJ1-2, with TRBD1 identical over 7 bases. The J segment lost 0 bases and the V segment lost 5 bases, leaving 6 bases of the junction unmatched. The CDR3 spans 14 residues. Germline lookup yields CDR1 SQVTM and CDR2 ANQGSEA. The CDR3 DNA is TGCAGCGTTTCCGACGGGACAGCTAACTATGGCTACACCTTC. It translates to CSVSDGTANYGYTF.

There are many counts of this clone. The chain combines TRBV7-9 with TRBJ2-5; 10 positions agree with TRBD2. The germline gives CDR1 SEHNR, CDR2 FQNEAQ (reference sequence). The V gene end was trimmed by 5 bases and the J gene end by 3 bases; junction bases not matched to a gene: 6. This CDR3 region has 15 residues. The CDR3 sequence is CASSELAGKEETQYF. CDR3 sequence (DNA): TGTGCCAGCAGCGAACTAGCGGGGAAGGAAGAGACCCAGTACTTC.

The chain employs TRBV29-1 and TRBJ1-1; maybe TRBD1 (5 bases). The CDR3 spans 12 residues. Germline lookup yields CDR1 SQVTM and CDR2 ANQGSEA. V lost 7 bases, J lost 3 bases, and 12 bases lay in between. The CDR3 region is CSAGWGDTEAFF. As DNA, the CDR3 is TGCAGCGCCGGATGGGGGGACACTGAAGCTTTCTTT.

The chain joins TRBV10-1 to TRBJ1-1; 8 bases are a match to TRBD1. Germline V gives CDR1 WNHNN, CDR2 SYGVQD (reference sequence). Trimming removed 0 bases from V and 8 bases from J; junction bases left unmatched: 5. CDR3 size: 14 residues. CDR3 coding DNA: TGCGCCAGCAGTGAGTCGCCAGGACAGGGCGAAGCTTTCTTT. The encoded protein is CASSESPGQGEAFF.

CDR3 loop: CASTWTSIDEQYF. The CDR3 DNA reads as TGTGCCAGCACTTGGACATCCATAGACGAGCAGTACTTC. The genes are TRBV6-5 and TRBJ2-7; possible D gene TRBD1, 5 bases. The CDR3 sequence is 13 residues long. Trimming cost V 7 bases and J 5 bases, with 15 bases left between them. Germline assignment: CDR1 MNHEY and CDR2 SVGAGI.

This clone has a handful of counts. The chain employs TRBV7-2 and TRBJ1-2; TRBD1 aligns across 8 bases. V shed 5 bases, J shed 7 bases, and the junction held 9 bases outside the gene matches. CDR1 and CDR2 from the germline V gene are SGHTA and FQGNSA. The CDR3 extends over 14 amino acids. The chain's CDR3 is CASSIQTGASGYTF. As DNA, the CDR3 is TGTGCCAGCAGCATCCAGACAGGGGCCTCTGGCTACACCTTC.

The gene calls are TRBV3-1 (or the pseudogene TRBV3-2) and TRBJ2-1; TRBD1 matches 7 bases. The V and J ends lost 4 bases and 4 bases, in that order; junction bases with no gene match: 7. The CDR3 contains 15 residues. Germline values: CDR1 LGHDT, CDR2 YNNKEL (reference sequence). For the CDR3, the DNA is TGTGCCAGCAGCCCCCCGGGACAGTTGTACAATGAGCAGTTCTTC. Its protein is CASSPPGQLYNEQFF.

This chain joins TRBV27 and TRBJ2-3, with 10 bases that match TRBD1. The V gene end was trimmed by 5 bases and the J gene end by 1 base; junction bases not matched to a gene: 3. The CDR3 contains 15 residues. CDR1 and CDR2 (germline): MNHEY, SMNVEV (reference sequence). DNA of the CDR3: TGTGCCAGCAGTCCAGGGACAGGGGGCACAGATACGCAGTATTTT. Protein product: CASSPGTGGTDTQYF.

The chain uses TRBV27 and TRBJ2-1; 12 bases align to TRBD2. V trimming: 5 bases; J trimming: 3 bases; junction bases outside the gene matches: 2. The CDR3 extends over 15 amino acids. Per the germline V gene, CDR1 is MNHEY and CDR2 is SMNVEV (reference sequence). The CDR3 nucleotides read TGTGCCAGCAGTCTGGGACTAGCGGGCTACAATGAGCAGTTCTTC. Protein product: CASSLGLAGYNEQFF.

This clone has a single count. The rearrangement uses TRBV7-3 and TRBJ1-1; TRBD1 matches at 9 bases. CDR1 is SGHTA and CDR2 is FQGTGA in the germline V gene. CDR3 size: 14 residues. With 5 bases clipped from V and 1 base from J, the junction kept 2 bases outside the gene matches. The CDR3 DNA reads TGTGCCAGCAGCCTACAGGGGGCGAACACTGAAGCTTTCTTT. Translating gives CASSLQGANTEAFF.

CDR3 sequence reads: CASSPGQAGGTQYF. The DNA for the CDR3 is TGTGCCAGCAGCCCTGGGCAGGCCGGAGGTACGCAGTATTTT. The V and J genes are TRBV7-3 and TRBJ2-3; possible D gene TRBD2, 5 bases. This CDR3 has 14 amino acids. Trimming took off 5 bases at V and 8 bases at J, with 17 bases between the two ends. From germline, CDR1 is SGHTA and CDR2 FQGTGA.

This chain uses TRBV4-1 with TRBJ2-7; D possibly corresponds to TRBD1 (5 bases). The CDR3 extends over 15 amino acids. Germline-derived CDR1 and CDR2 are MGHRA and YSYEKL. V was pared by 2 bases and J by 2 bases, with 13 bases between. CDR3 protein: CASSQSQAGTYEQYF. The CDR3 bases are TGCGCCAGCAGCCAATCCCAGGCAGGGACCTACGAGCAGTACTTC.

The gene calls are TRBV7-3 and TRBJ1-2; D might be TRBD1 (6 bases). V was shortened by 1 base and J by 10 bases, with 13 bases between the two germline ends. Germline V gene sequence: CDR1 SGHTA, CDR2 FQGTGA. The CDR3 loop spans 13 amino acids. CDR3 bases: TGTGCCAGCAGCTTAAGGACAGAGGGAAACTACACCTTC. Encoded protein: CASSLRTEGNYTF.

This chain joins TRBV27 and TRBJ1-6; the match to TRBD1 covers 9 bases. Trimming removed 6 bases from V and 8 bases from J; junction bases left unmatched: 8. The CDR3 is 15 residues long. Germline V gives CDR1 MNHEY, CDR2 SMNVEV (reference sequence). CDR3 nucleotides: TGTGCCAGCAGGCCACCGGGACAGGGAGATTCACCCCTCCACTTT. It codes for CASRPPGQGDSPLHF.

This clone was counted a few times. J is TRBJ2-7 and V is TRBV3-1 (or the pseudogene TRBV3-2); 12 bases fit TRBD2. Looked up from germline, CDR1 is LGHDT and CDR2 is YNNKEL (reference sequence). V gave up 3 bases and J gave up 6 bases; unmatched junction bases: 12. CDR3 size: 17 residues. CDR3 sequence reads: CASSHSLSSGRAGEQYF. CDR3 nucleotides: TGTGCCAGCAGCCACTCGCTTTCTAGCGGGAGGGCCGGCGAGCAGTACTTC.

The chain is built from TRBV28 and TRBJ2-5, with 9 bases lining up with TRBD2. The CDR3 runs to 13 residues. Germline CDR1 MDHEN, CDR2 SYDVKM. The V gene end was trimmed by 6 bases and the J gene end by 3 bases; junction bases not matched to a gene: 2. CDR3 DNA: TGTGCCAGCAGGGCGGGAGGGAAAGAGACCCAGTACTTC. It specifies CASRAGGKETQYF.

J is TRBJ2-3 and V is TRBV19; 9 bases line up with TRBD2. Germline V gene sequence: CDR1 LNHDA, CDR2 SQIVND (reference sequence). The CDR3 consists of 14 residues. Unmatched junction bases numbered 6, after V lost 9 bases and J lost 2 bases. The CDR3 nucleotides are TGTGCCAGCGAGAGCGGGGGGAACACAGATACGCAGTATTTT. Its protein product is CASESGGNTDTQYF.

The chain combines TRBV28 with TRBJ1-2, with 7 nucleotides matching TRBD1. Germline CDR1 reads MDHEN; CDR2 reads SYDVKM. V trimming: 5 bases; J trimming: 2 bases; junction bases outside the gene matches: 5. CDR3 length: 14 amino acids. The CDR3 here is CASSPTGQNYGYTF. The CDR3 nucleotides read TGTGCCAGCAGTCCAACGGGACAGAACTATGGCTACACCTTC.

This clone was seen just once. J is TRBJ1-3 and V is TRBV5-4, with TRBD1 matching 7 bases. Germline V lookup: CDR1 SGHNT, CDR2 YYREEE (reference sequence). The CDR3 length is 14 residues. V lost 6 bases and J lost 2; bases outside the gene matches: 5. DNA of the CDR3: TGTGCCAGCAAAGCAGGGGGACCTGGAAACACCATATATTTT. Translated, it gives CASKAGGPGNTIYF.

CDR3 nucleotide sequence: TGTGCCAGCAGCCAGACGGGGGGACTCCCCTCTGAGCAGTTCTTC. Its protein is CASSQTGGLPSEQFF. The chain carries TRBV16 and TRBJ2-1, with 7 nucleotides matching TRBD2. Germline trimming cut 3 bases from V and 9 bases from J; bases unmatched to any gene: 11. The CDR3 totals 15 residues. CDR1 is KGHSY, CDR2 FQNENV, per germline. Full variable domain (remainder filled in from reference TRBV16 and TRBJ2-1): GEEVAQTPKHLVRGEGQKAKLYCAPIKGHSYVFWYQQVLKNEFKFLISFQNENVFDETGMPKERFSAKCLPNSPCSLEIQATKLEDSAVYFCASSQTGGLPSEQFFGPGTRLTVL.

The genes are TRBV11-1 and TRBJ1-1, with 8 bases aligning to TRBD1. The junction had 8 bases not matched to a gene; V was cut back by 4 bases and J by 1 base. The germline CDR1 and CDR2 sequences are SGHAT and FQDESV (reference sequence). There are 16 residues in the CDR3. The CDR3 sequence is CASSSPRTGRNTEAFF. CDR3 in DNA: TGTGCCAGCAGCTCCCCGAGGACAGGGAGGAACACTGAAGCTTTCTTT.

The DNA of the CDR3 is TGTGCCAGCAGCAGAAAACAGCCGCCAGGGTCTGTGTATAATTCACCCCTCCACTTT. Protein product: CASSRKQPPGSVYNSPLHF. The rearrangement links TRBV27 to TRBJ1-6; D possibly corresponds to TRBD1 (5 bases). CDR1 and CDR2 from the germline V gene are MNHEY and SMNVEV (reference sequence). This CDR3 has 19 residues. The ends were cut back, 6 bases at V and 4 bases at J, with 25 bases in the middle.

This clone was observed a single time. The V and J genes are TRBV30 and TRBJ1-5; TRBD1 is a possible D gene (5 bases). The germline V gene encodes CDR1 GTSNPN and CDR2 SVGIG (reference sequence). There are 14 residues in the CDR3. V was cut by 2 bases and J by 0 bases, with 8 bases left in between. DNA for the CDR3: TGTGCCTGGAGTTCAGGGAATAGCAATCAGCCCCAGCATTTT. Amino acids: CAWSSGNSNQPQHF.

V and J are TRBV28 and TRBJ1-2; the D is unclear. This CDR3 is 14 amino acids long. V dropped 3 bases and J dropped 5 bases, with 13 bases sitting between them. Germline V gives CDR1 MDHEN, CDR2 SYDVKM. CDR3 loop: CASSFRSAAYGYTF. DNA of the CDR3: TGTGCCAGCAGTTTTAGGAGCGCGGCATATGGCTACACCTTC.

The J gene is TRBJ2-4, the V gene TRBV19; TRBD1 matches 7 bases. Trimming cost V 2 bases and J 0 bases; bases outside gene matches: 4. This CDR3 region has 16 residues. Per the germline V gene, CDR1 is LNHDA and CDR2 is SQIVND (reference sequence). CDR3 sequence: CASSISDRLAKNIQYF. The CDR3 DNA sequence: TGTGCCAGTAGTATATCGGACAGGCTAGCCAAAAACATTCAGTACTTC.

The V and J genes are TRBV6-6 and TRBJ2-6; 8 bases line up with TRBD1. V was pared by 5 bases and J by 3 bases, with 12 bases of the junction left unmatched. The CDR3 is made up of 18 amino acids. Germline loops: CDR1 MNHNY, CDR2 SVGAGI (reference sequence). For the CDR3, the DNA is TGTGCCAGCAGTCGGTGGACAGGGCCGTTTGGTGGGGCCAACGTCCTGACTTTC. Protein sequence: CASSRWTGPFGGANVLTF.